This entry describes one T cell receptor (beta chain). The target antigen is unknown. Germline V gene lookup returns CDR1 PRHDT and CDR2 FYEKMQ (reference sequence). The CDR3 runs to 14 residues. Trimming removed 2 bases from V and 7 bases from J, with 9 bases in between. The data are from a study of CD8+ T cells in alopecia areata. Whole-study findings and limits: Clarity of TCR sharing across patients fell short of that in mice, possibly HLA-related. Numerous expanded lesional clones remained in scalp and blood during tofacitinib. Tofacitinib delivered significant drops in scalp clonality and in expanded CD8+ clones among the top 100.

RNA extraction was followed by reverse transcription into cDNA, which acted as the sequencing template. TCRdb's table, derived via immunoSEQ multiplex PCR, lists solely in-frame clones and lacks some. The sample has around 190,000 clones; around three fifths are singletons. Sample treatment: oral pan-JAK inhibitor, 5-10 mg twice daily. Researchers took lesional scalp punch biopsies and peripheral blood from people who were alopecia areata patients. This receptor was identified in a human donor with alopecia areata. This rearrangement joins TRBV13 to TRBJ1-6; D uncertain. The sample here was CD4+ T cells sorted from blood, taken around week 50, from a patient treated with tofacitinib. The CDR3 is CASSLYGYNSPLHF. The DNA for the CDR3 is TGTGCCAGCAGCTTATACGGGTACAATTCACCCCTCCACTTT.